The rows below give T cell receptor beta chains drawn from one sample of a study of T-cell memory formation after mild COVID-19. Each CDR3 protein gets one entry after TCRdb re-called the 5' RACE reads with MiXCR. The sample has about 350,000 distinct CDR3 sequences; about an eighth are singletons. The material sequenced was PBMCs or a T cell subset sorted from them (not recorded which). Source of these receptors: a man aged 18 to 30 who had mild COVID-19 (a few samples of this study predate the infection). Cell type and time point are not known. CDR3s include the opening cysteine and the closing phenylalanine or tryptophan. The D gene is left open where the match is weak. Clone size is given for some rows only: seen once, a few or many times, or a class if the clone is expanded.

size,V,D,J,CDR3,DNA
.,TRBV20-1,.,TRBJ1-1,CSARETGRRDTEAFF,TGCAGTGCTAGAGAAACAGGGAGGAGGGACACTGAAGCTTTCTTT
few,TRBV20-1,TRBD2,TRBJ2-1,CSARGLAGVPLNEQFF,TGCAGTGCTAGAGGACTAGCGGGGGTCCCTCTGAATGAGCAGTTCTTC
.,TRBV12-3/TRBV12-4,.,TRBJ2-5,CASSSTQSLHRVEQETQYF,TGTGCCAGCAGTTCCACCCAATCCCTCCACAGGGTTGAGCAAGAGACCCAGTACTTC
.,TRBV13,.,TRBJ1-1,CASSRPNAEAFF,TGTGCCAGCAGCCGACCAAACGCTGAAGCTTTCTTT
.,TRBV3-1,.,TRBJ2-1,CASSQSRVSEQFF,TGTGCCAGCAGCCAATCAAGGGTGTCCGAGCAGTTCTTC
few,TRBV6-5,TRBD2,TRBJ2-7,CASSYSTRTSGGSSYEQYF,TGTGCCAGCAGTTACTCGACCAGGACTAGCGGGGGTAGCTCCTACGAGCAGTACTTC
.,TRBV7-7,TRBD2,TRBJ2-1,CASSFGLADSYNEQFF,TGTGCCAGCAGCTTTGGACTAGCGGACTCCTACAATGAGCAGTTCTTC
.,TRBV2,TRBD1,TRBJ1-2,CASSEDGTGLNYGYTF,TGTGCCAGCAGCGAAGATGGGACAGGGCTTAACTATGGCTACACCTTC
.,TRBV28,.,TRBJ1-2,CATTEGGYGYTF,TGTGCCACCACCGAGGGGGGCTATGGCTACACCTTC
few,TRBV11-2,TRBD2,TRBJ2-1,CASSPKAGVYNEQFF,TGTGCCAGCAGCCCAAAAGCGGGGGTCTACAATGAGCAGTTCTTC
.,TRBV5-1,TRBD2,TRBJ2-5,CASSLRAGGPNSQETQYF,TGCGCCAGCAGCTTAAGAGCGGGGGGCCCTAATTCTCAAGAGACCCAGTACTTC
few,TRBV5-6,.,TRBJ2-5,CASSGRLRRRQETQYF,TGTGCCAGCAGCGGCCGCCTGCGGCGACGCCAAGAGACCCAGTACTTC
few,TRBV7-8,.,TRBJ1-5,CASSLDTGRGVAQHF,TGTGCCAGCAGCTTAGATACAGGCCGTGGGGTGGCCCAGCATTTT
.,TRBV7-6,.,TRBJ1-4,CASSRNGGDEKLFF,TGTGCCAGCAGCCGAAACGGGGGAGATGAAAAACTGTTTTTT
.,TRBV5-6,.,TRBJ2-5,CASSFGATQETQYF,TGTGCCAGCAGCTTTGGGGCCACCCAAGAGACCCAGTACTTC
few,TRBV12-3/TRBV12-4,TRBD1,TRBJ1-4,CASSEDQGASEKLFF,TGTGCCAGCAGTGAAGATCAGGGGGCGTCTGAAAAACTGTTTTTT
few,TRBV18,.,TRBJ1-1,CASSPVDIAADLNTEAFF,TGTGCCAGCTCACCAGTAGACATTGCCGCCGATTTAAACACTGAAGCTTTCTTT
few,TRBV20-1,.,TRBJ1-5,CSASDPSLDQPQHF,TGCAGTGCTAGTGATCCCAGCCTTGATCAGCCCCAGCATTTT
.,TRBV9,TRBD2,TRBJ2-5,CASSVASGGAGLETQYF,TGTGCCAGCAGCGTAGCCAGCGGGGGGGCCGGGTTAGAGACCCAGTACTTC
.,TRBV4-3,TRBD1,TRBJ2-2,CASSQIPGQGNTGELFF,TGCGCCAGCAGCCAAATCCCGGGACAGGGTAACACCGGGGAGCTGTTTTTT
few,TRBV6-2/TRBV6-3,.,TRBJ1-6,CASSYSADTPSSYNSPLHF,TGTGCCAGCAGTTACTCAGCCGACACGCCAAGCTCCTATAATTCACCCCTCCACTTT
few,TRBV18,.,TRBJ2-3,CASSLGPSPDTQYF,TGTGCCAGCTCACTAGGGCCTAGCCCAGATACGCAGTATTTT
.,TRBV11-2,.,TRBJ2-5,CASRRGPEETQYF,TGTGCCAGCCGTCGCGGACCCGAAGAGACCCAGTACTTC
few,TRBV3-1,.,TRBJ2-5,CASSQRQEAQYF,TGTGCCAGCAGCCAACGACAAGAGGCCCAGTACTTC
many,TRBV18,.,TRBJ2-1,CASSPGAIRGDEQFF,TGTGCCAGCTCACCAGGCGCCATTAGGGGGGATGAGCAGTTCTTC